This TCR beta chain was captured by sequencing in a study of T cell responses to AZD1222 COVID-19 vaccine. Data came from immunoSEQ multiplex PCR; TCRdb stores just in-frame clones and leaves some out. There are 150,000 to 200,000 clones in the sample; 85% to 95% occur only once, and approximately 0.97% lies in the top ten. This clone was seen only a few times. Its antigen is undetermined. This CDR3 has 11 residues. V was pared by 8 bases and J by 2 bases, with 9 bases between. Looked up from germline, CDR1 is DFQATT and CDR2 is SNEGSKA (reference sequence). Findings and limits, study-wide: All repertoire sampling was performed exclusively after the peak T cell response.

The sequence was obtained from an adult in good health. The V and J genes are TRBV20-1 and TRBJ1-1; D is unclear. The sequences come from peripheral blood, collected on day 0 of AZD1222 vaccination. The CDR3 DNA reads as TGCAGTTCTTACGTTAACACTGAAGCTTTCTTT. Translating it yields CSSYVNTEAFF.